This T cell receptor beta chain was identified in a study of blood T cell repertoires in COVID-19. Study in general: Samples representing acute and convalescent COVID-19 were sourced from the United States, Italy and Spain. From T cells, B-cell-depleted T cells, or PBMCs came the material, which was cDNA or gDNA.

Per germline, CDR1 SEHNR and CDR2 FQNEAQ (reference sequence). The CDR3 contains 13 residues. V shed 8 bases, J shed 8 bases, and the junction held 7 bases outside the gene matches. How the authors handled the data: Reference gene primer amplification gave estimated nucleated cell counts. TCRdb's table, derived via immunoSEQ multiplex PCR, lists solely in-frame clones and lacks some. V and J calls plus clone size are reproduced from that table; the DNA served to infer D and trimming. The table has about 120,000 clones, around 86% seen once. The specimen was peripheral blood. The V call is TRBV7-9, the J call TRBJ1-2, with 11 positions matching TRBD1. The clonotype comes from a woman older than 75 with acute or convalescent COVID-19. CDR3 DNA sequence: TGTGCCAGCGGATGGACAGGGGGCTGGGGCTACACCTTC. Its protein product is CASGWTGGWGYTF.